The 20 T cell receptor beta chains below were found in one sample sequenced in a study of blood T cell repertoires in COVID-19. The assay was immunoSEQ multiplex PCR, and TCRdb's table has in-frame clones only and misses some. The sample has almost 300,000 clones; around nine tenths are singletons. The source material was peripheral blood. These receptors all stem from a man aged 65 to 79 with acute or convalescent COVID-19.

The gene calls are TRBV12-5 and TRBJ2-3; 9 nucleotides align to TRBD1. The CDR3 loop spans 14 amino acids. Germline V gives CDR1 LGHNT, CDR2 FRNRAP. With V trimmed by 8 bases and J by 1 base, 4 bases remained unmatched. CDR3 residues: CASSDRGGTDTQYF. The CDR3 bases are TGTGCTAGTAGTGACAGGGGGGGCACAGATACGCAGTATTTT.

The rearrangement uses TRBV5-4 and TRBJ1-2; the D gene is possibly TRBD1 (5 bases). The CDR3 totals 14 residues. CDR1 and CDR2 (germline): SGHNT, YYREEE (reference sequence). The V end lost 3 bases, the J end lost 5 bases, and 14 bases lay between the germline ends. CDR3 DNA: TGTGCCAGCAGCTCCACAGGTTCGTGGTATGGCTACACCTTC. It codes for CASSSTGSWYGYTF.

The V gene is TRBV5-5, the J gene TRBJ1-4; 9 bases are shared with TRBD1. Germline-derived CDR1 and CDR2 are SGHKS and YYEKEE (reference sequence). This CDR3 has 15 residues. V lost 0 bases to trimming and J lost 8 bases; unmatched junction nucleotides: 5. The CDR3 DNA reads as TGTGCCAGCAGCTTGGGGGACAGGGTCGGCGAAAAACTGTTTTTT. Protein product: CASSLGDRVGEKLFF. The entire variable domain, with the rest obtained from reference TRBV5-5 and TRBJ1-4, is as follows: DAGVTQSPTHLIKTRGQQVTLRCSPISGHKSVSWYQQVLGQGPQFIFQYYEKEERGRGNFPDRFSARQFPNYSSELNVNALLLGDSALYLCASSLGDRVGEKLFFGSGTQLSVL.

This chain connects TRBV7-8 to TRBJ1-5; D unresolved. The CDR3 loop spans 13 amino acids. V was clipped by 2 bases and J by 3 bases, with 5 bases between them. Germline-derived CDR1 and CDR2 are SGHVS and FQNEAQ. CDR3 in DNA: TGTGCCAGCAGCTTAAAACTCAATCAGCCCCAGCATTTT. Translation gives CASSLKLNQPQHF.

J is TRBJ2-5 and V is TRBV30; no clear D gene. The CDR3 is 13 amino acids. V dropped 1 base and J dropped 5 bases, with 11 bases sitting between them. Per the germline V gene, CDR1 is GTSNPN and CDR2 is SVGIG (reference sequence). CDR3 sequence (DNA): TGTGCCTGGAGTGGGCAAGTCACCGAGACCCAGTACTTC. Amino acid sequence: CAWSGQVTETQYF.

The rearrangement links TRBV28 to TRBJ2-1; TRBD2 matches at 13 bases. Germline V gene data show CDR1 as MDHEN and CDR2 as SYDVKM. The CDR3 consists of 15 residues. Trimming took 7 bases from V and 7 from J; bases not matched to a gene: 7. The CDR3 bases are TGTGCCAGCATCCCGTCGGGACTAGCGGGGAATGAGCAGTTCTTC. Translated: CASIPSGLAGNEQFF.

This chain joins TRBV4-3 and TRBJ2-3; 8 nucleotides align to TRBD2. Germline lookup yields CDR1 LGHNA and CDR2 YSLEER. This CDR3 spans 18 amino acids. J was trimmed by 1 base and V by 0 bases; bases with no gene match: 9. CDR3 region: CASSQDFHSGERTDTQYF. The DNA for the CDR3 is TGCGCCAGCAGCCAAGATTTCCATAGCGGGGAGCGCACAGATACGCAGTATTTT.

The chain recombines TRBV29-1 with TRBJ2-3; TRBD2 matches at 12 bases. Germline loops: CDR1 SQVTM, CDR2 ANQGSEA. The CDR3 is 15 amino acids. With 3 bases clipped from V and 4 bases from J, the junction kept 5 bases outside the gene matches. CDR3 sequence: CSVDRLAGVPDTQYF. CDR3 bases: TGCAGCGTTGACCGACTAGCGGGAGTACCAGATACGCAGTATTTT.

The genes are TRBV28 and TRBJ1-3; the match to TRBD1 covers 7 bases. The J segment lost 4 bases and the V segment lost 10 bases, leaving 10 bases of the junction unmatched. Germline V lookup: CDR1 MDHEN, CDR2 SYDVKM. The length of the CDR3 is 14 residues. The DNA for the CDR3 is TGTGCCACATACAGGGGAAGGGCCGGAAACACCATATATTTT. Translation: CATYRGRAGNTIYF.

The CDR3 sequence: CASSDSVTSGSSTDTQYF. The CDR3 nucleotides read TGTGCCAGCAGTGACTCGGTGACTAGCGGGAGTAGCACAGATACGCAGTATTTT. The rearrangement joins TRBV6-4 to TRBJ2-3; 12 positions match TRBD2. V lost 0 bases, J lost 0 bases, and 4 bases stayed unmatched. CDR3 length: 18 amino acids. CDR1 and CDR2 (germline): MRHNA, SNTAGT.

The chain uses TRBV18 and TRBJ2-7, with D possibly TRBD2 on 7 matching bases. The CDR3 totals 15 residues. The V gene's germline CDR1 is KGHSH and CDR2 LQKENI. V was trimmed by 2 bases and J by 2 bases, leaving 13 bases between them. CDR3 nucleotides: TGTGCCAGCTCACCAGTGGAGGGGGGGGCCTACGAGCAGTACTTC. Translating it yields CASSPVEGGAYEQYF.

As regards this clone: Other DNA sequences in this sample translate to the same CDR3. V gene TRBV18 combines with J gene TRBJ2-7; D is perhaps TRBD1 (5 bases). The germline CDR1 and CDR2 sequences are KGHSH and LQKENI. Between the trimmed V and J ends, which lost 0 bases and 2 bases, there was a span of 8 bases. The CDR3 is 14 amino acids. CDR3 nucleotide sequence: TGTGCCAGCTCACCACCCCCAGGGACCTACGAGCAGTACTTC. This codes for CASSPPPGTYEQYF.

This sequence joins TRBV19 and TRBJ2-7; D perhaps matches TRBD2 (5 bases). This CDR3 is 15 amino acids long. V was pared by 4 bases and J by 0 bases, with 13 bases between. Looked up from germline, CDR1 is LNHDA and CDR2 is SQIVND (reference sequence). The CDR3 sequence is CASSTDSQSSYEQYF. The CDR3 nucleotides are TGTGCCAGTAGTACGGACTCCCAAAGCTCCTACGAGCAGTACTTC.

The chain employs TRBV30 and TRBJ1-2; 8 bases fit TRBD1. CDR1 and CDR2 (germline): GTSNPN, SVGIG (reference sequence). J lost 7 bases, V lost 4 bases, and 5 bases had no gene match. This CDR3 is built from 12 residues. CDR3 in amino acids: CAWNRGISGYTF. CDR3 nucleotides: TGTGCCTGGAACAGGGGGATAAGTGGCTACACCTTC.

This chain connects TRBV4-3 to TRBJ2-1, with D hard to call. Germline CDR1 is LGHNA and CDR2 is YSLEER. The CDR3 is 13 residues long. Trimming took 0 bases from V and 7 from J, leaving 7 bases between them. CDR3 sequence: CASSQERYNEQFF. The CDR3 bases are TGCGCCAGCAGCCAAGAGCGGTATAATGAGCAGTTCTTC.

This clone was observed a single time. The chain recombines TRBV6-5 with TRBJ2-1; D might be TRBD2 (5 bases). In germline, CDR1 is MNHEY, CDR2 SVGAGI. The V end lost 10 bases, the J end lost 2 bases, and 18 bases lay between the germline ends. The length of the CDR3 is 15 residues. In DNA form, the CDR3 reads TGTGCCACCCTAACACTAGTATCCCCCTACAATGAGCAGTTCTTC. Amino acids: CATLTLVSPYNEQFF.

The V and J genes are TRBV7-9 and TRBJ1-6; 7 nucleotides line up with TRBD1. V lost 7 bases and J lost 11; bases outside the gene matches: 11. Germline V gene sequence: CDR1 SEHNR, CDR2 FQNEAQ (reference sequence). This CDR3 spans 14 amino acids. CDR3 amino acids: CASTLQGSSAPLHF. The CDR3 DNA reads TGTGCCAGCACCCTACAGGGGTCATCAGCACCCCTCCACTTT.

The chain carries TRBV30 and TRBJ1-2; 7 bases fit TRBD1. This CDR3 is 18 amino acids long. Trimming at V came to 2 bases and at J to 4 bases, leaving 19 bases not matched to a gene. In germline, CDR1 is GTSNPN, CDR2 SVGIG (reference sequence). Here the CDR3 reads CAWSFYRDSSFPPYGYTF. CDR3 coding DNA: TGTGCCTGGAGTTTTTACCGGGACAGCTCCTTTCCCCCCTATGGCTACACCTTC.

CDR3 residues: CASSPTTHIEKLFF. The CDR3 region has the DNA TGTGCCAGCAGCCCCACAACGCACATCGAAAAACTGTTTTTT. V gene TRBV6-5 combines with J gene TRBJ1-4; D unresolved. In germline, CDR1 is MNHEY, CDR2 SVGAGI. V was cut by 6 bases and J by 8 bases, with 16 bases left in between. The CDR3 loop spans 14 amino acids.

The genes are TRBV24-1 and TRBJ2-1, with 7 positions matching TRBD1. In germline, CDR1 is KGHDR, CDR2 SFDVKD. J gave up 4 bases and V 7 bases, and 27 bases lay outside the gene matches. This CDR3 has 21 residues. CDR3 sequence: CATSATSGQLGSWDGYNEQFF. CDR3 coding DNA: TGTGCCACCAGCGCAACCTCGGGACAGCTTGGGTCTTGGGATGGTTACAATGAGCAGTTCTTC.